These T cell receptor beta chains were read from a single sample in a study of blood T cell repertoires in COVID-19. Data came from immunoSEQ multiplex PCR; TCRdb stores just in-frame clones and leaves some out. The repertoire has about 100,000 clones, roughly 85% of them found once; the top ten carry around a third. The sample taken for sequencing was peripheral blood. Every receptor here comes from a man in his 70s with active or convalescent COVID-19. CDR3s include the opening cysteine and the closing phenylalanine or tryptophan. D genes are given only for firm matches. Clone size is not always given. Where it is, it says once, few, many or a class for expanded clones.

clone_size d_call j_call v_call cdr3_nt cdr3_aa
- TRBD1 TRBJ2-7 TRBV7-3 TGTGCCAGCAGCCAGGGACAGGGGGCGTACGAGCAGTACTTC CASSQGQGAYEQYF
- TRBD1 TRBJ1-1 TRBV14 TGTGCCAGCAGCAACAGGGGAGGGAACACTGAAGCTTTCTTT CASSNRGGNTEAFF
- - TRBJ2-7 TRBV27 TGTGCCAGCAGTTTAGGGACACAGGGTGGTGAGCAGTACTTC CASSLGTQGGEQYF
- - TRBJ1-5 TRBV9 TGTGCCAGCAGCGTATCCAGGGATAGCAATCAGCCCCAGCATTTT CASSVSRDSNQPQHF
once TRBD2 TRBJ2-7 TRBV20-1 TGCAGCTCGAGCGGGGGAGGCGAGCAGTACTTC CSSSGGGEQYF
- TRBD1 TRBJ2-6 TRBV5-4 TGTGCCAGCAGCCAAGACAGGGCCGGGGCCAACGTCCTGACTTTC CASSQDRAGANVLTF
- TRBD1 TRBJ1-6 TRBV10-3 TGTGCCATCAGTGAGTCGGAGACAGGGATGGCGAATTCACCCCTCCACTTT CAISESETGMANSPLHF
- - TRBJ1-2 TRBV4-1 TGCGCCAGCAGCCAAGGAGGGGCCAGGGGCAACTATGGCTACACCTTC CASSQGGARGNYGYTF
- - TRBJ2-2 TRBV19 TGTGCCAGTAGTATGGGACACAACACCGGGGAGCTGTTTTTT CASSMGHNTGELFF
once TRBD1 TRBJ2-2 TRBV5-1 TGCGCCAGCAGCTTGAGGACAGGTGACACCGGGGAGCTGTTTTTT CASSLRTGDTGELFF
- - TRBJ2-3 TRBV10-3 TGTGCCATCGCCGAGGAGGACGATACGCAGTATTTT CAIAEEDDTQYF
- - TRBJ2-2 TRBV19 TGTGCCAGTAGTAACATCTTATCCGGGGAGCTGTTTTTT CASSNILSGELFF
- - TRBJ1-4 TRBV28 TGTGCCAGCATACAGGGAACTAATGAAAAACTGTTTTTT CASIQGTNEKLFF
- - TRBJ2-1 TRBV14 TGTGCCAGCAGCCAAGTTAGCGCCCACTCCTACAATGAGCAGTTCTTC CASSQVSAHSYNEQFF
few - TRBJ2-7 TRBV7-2 TGTGCCAGCAGCTTGAGATCGAGCTCCTACGAGCAGTACTTC CASSLRSSSYEQYF
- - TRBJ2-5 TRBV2 TGTGCCAGCGGGGCACGGGCTAGGACCCAGTACTTC CASGARARTQYF
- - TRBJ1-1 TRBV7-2 TGTGCCAGCAGCTTAGGCCCCCGGGTTACTGAAGCTTTCTTT CASSLGPRVTEAFF
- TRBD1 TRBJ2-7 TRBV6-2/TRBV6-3 TGTGCCAGCAGTTATGGGCAGGGGGCGCGTGAGCAGTACTTC CASSYGQGAREQYF
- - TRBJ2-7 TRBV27 TGTGCCAGCAGTTTATTTGACGAGCGGAGAATTAACGAGCAGTACTTC CASSLFDERRINEQYF
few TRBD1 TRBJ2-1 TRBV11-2 TGTGCCAGCAGCAGCCGGGACAGGGGGTTACTGTTCTTC CASSSRDRGLLFF
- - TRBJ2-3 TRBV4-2 TGTGCCAGCAGCCATAGCTGGGCAGGGGGCACAGATACGCAGTATTTT CASSHSWAGGTDTQYF
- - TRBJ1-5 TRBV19 TGTGCCAGTAGTATAACGGAAGGCAGGGCCCAGAGTCAGCCCCAGCATTTT CASSITEGRAQSQPQHF
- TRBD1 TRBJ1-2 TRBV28 TGTGCCAGCTCCCCCTCGGGACAGGGTTTATTTGGCTACACCTTC CASSPSGQGLFGYTF
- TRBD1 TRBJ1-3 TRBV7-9 TGTGCCAGCAGCTTACAGGGGGCGAACACCATATATTTT CASSLQGANTIYF
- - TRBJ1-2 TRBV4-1 TGCGCCAGCAGCCAAGTACAGTCTAATAACTATGGCTACACCTTC CASSQVQSNNYGYTF
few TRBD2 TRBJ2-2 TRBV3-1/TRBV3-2 TGTGCCAGCAGCCGCCCGGGGGGGGACGCGAACACCGGGGAGCTGTTTTTT CASSRPGGDANTGELFF
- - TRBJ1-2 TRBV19 TGTGCCAGTAGGCAGGGTCCTCACTATGGCTACACCTTC CASRQGPHYGYTF